A selection of T cell receptor beta chains follows, all from one sample in a study of follicular helper T cells after annual influenza vaccination. Profiled with immunoSEQ multiplex PCR; TCRdb holds only in-frame clones, not every one. The profile shows around 10,000 clones, roughly 80% of them singletons. The specimen comprised CXCR5- memory CD4+ T cells sorted from blood, sampled 6 weeks after influenza vaccination. Source of these receptors: an adult who received the influenza vaccine. CDR3s include the opening cysteine and the closing phenylalanine or tryptophan. Each record gives: CDR3 DNA, CDR3 protein, D gene, CDR3 length, V gene, clone size, J gene. D genes are given only for firm matches. Some rows mark clone size as missing; the rest say once, few, many or name a class of expanded clone.

TGTGCCAGCAGTTACGGGGGGCTGAACACTGAAGCTTTCTTT | CASSYGGLNTEAFF | . | 14 | TRBV6-5 | . | TRBJ1-1
TGTGCTAGTGGTTCCAACAGGAGATCCTACGAGCAGTACTTC | CASGSNRRSYEQYF | . | 14 | TRBV12-5 | few | TRBJ2-7
TGTGCCAGCAGTCCGGGTGGGCTCTATGGCTACACCTTC | CASSPGGLYGYTF | . | 13 | TRBV27 | . | TRBJ1-2
TGTGCCAGCAGCTTAGGAGGAAGCCTCACAGATACGCAGTATTTT | CASSLGGSLTDTQYF | . | 15 | TRBV7-9 | . | TRBJ2-3
TGTGCCAGCAGCTTATGGTCAGAGCAGTACTTC | CASSLWSEQYF | . | 11 | TRBV7-2 | . | TRBJ2-7
TGTGCCACAGGGAGCGGGGCCTACAATGAGCAGTTCTTC | CATGSGAYNEQFF | TRBD2 | 13 | TRBV6-5 | . | TRBJ2-1
TGTGCCATCAGTGGCCGGGGACAGGGCGAGGGCAATGAGCAGTTCTTC | CAISGRGQGEGNEQFF | TRBD1 | 16 | TRBV10-3 | . | TRBJ2-1
TGTGCCAGCACAGGGAGGAAAACTGAAGCTTTCTTT | CASTGRKTEAFF | . | 12 | TRBV6-6 | . | TRBJ1-1
TGTGCCAGCAGCCCAGGGACGTATAATTCACCCCTCCACTTT | CASSPGTYNSPLHF | . | 14 | TRBV9 | . | TRBJ1-6
TGTGCCAGCAGAGCATCTAGCGGGGTTCGCCAAGAGACCCAGTACTTC | CASRASSGVRQETQYF | TRBD2 | 16 | TRBV5-4 | . | TRBJ2-5
TGTGCCAGCAGTGGGACTAGCGGGGACACAGATACGCAGTATTTT | CASSGTSGDTDTQYF | TRBD2 | 15 | TRBV2 | . | TRBJ2-3
TGTGCCAGCAGCTTAGTCGTCACAGGGACCTACGAGCAGTACTTC | CASSLVVTGTYEQYF | . | 15 | TRBV11-2 | . | TRBJ2-7
TGTGCCAGCAGTTACTCGGACAGGGGGCCCTACGAGCAGTACTTC | CASSYSDRGPYEQYF | TRBD1 | 15 | TRBV6-5 | few | TRBJ2-7
TGTGCCAGTACCCCACGGTGGGGAACCTCCTATGGCTACACCTTC | CASTPRWGTSYGYTF | . | 15 | TRBV19 | . | TRBJ1-2
TGTGCCATCAGGGGGACAGGCTCCAATAATTCACCCCTCCACTTT | CAIRGTGSNNSPLHF | TRBD1 | 15 | TRBV10-3 | . | TRBJ1-6
TGCGCCAGCAGCCAAGATACGGGGTACAATGAGCAGTTCTTC | CASSQDTGYNEQFF | . | 14 | TRBV4-3 | . | TRBJ2-1
TGTGCCAGCAGCCCCCGAGGGGGGGCTCTTGTTGAGCAGTTCTTC | CASSPRGGALVEQFF | . | 15 | TRBV11-3 | . | TRBJ2-1
TGCGCCAGCACCACAACCCCCGGGGCCTACGAGCAGTACTTC | CASTTTPGAYEQYF | . | 14 | TRBV5-1 | few | TRBJ2-7
TGTGCCAGCAGCGTCGGACTAGCGGGGGCCTCTGGGGCCAACGTCCTGACTTTC | CASSVGLAGASGANVLTF | TRBD2 | 18 | TRBV9 | few | TRBJ2-6
TGTGCCAGCAGCTCACTCTGGGCTAGCGGGGAGGGTGAGCAGTTCTTC | CASSSLWASGEGEQFF | TRBD2 | 16 | TRBV7-2 | . | TRBJ2-1
TGTGCCAGCAGCTTCCCGGGACGGACCGTCCAGGTCCTCGGGGAGACCCAGTACTTC | CASSFPGRTVQVLGETQYF | . | 19 | TRBV11-3 | . | TRBJ2-5
TGTGCCAGCAGTTACCCGGCAGGGACTAATTCACCCCTCCACTTT | CASSYPAGTNSPLHF | . | 15 | TRBV6-8 | . | TRBJ1-6
TGTGCCAGCAGTTACTCGATGTCCGGGGAGCTGTTTTTT | CASSYSMSGELFF | . | 13 | TRBV6-5 | . | TRBJ2-2
TGTGCCAGCAGCTCCAACAGGGGATGGGAAAGCTACACCTTC | CASSSNRGWESYTF | TRBD1 | 14 | TRBV7-2 | . | TRBJ1-2
TGTGCCAGCAGCAAAATAAACGGGGGGCTGTTTTTT | CASSKINGGLFF | . | 12 | TRBV11-2 | few | TRBJ2-2
TGCGCTCGTCTACCGGGACAGGGGGCAAATACAACTAATGAAAAACTGTTTTTT | CARLPGQGANTTNEKLFF | TRBD1 | 18 | TRBV5-1 | . | TRBJ1-4
TGTGCCAGCAGTGAATCCGGGGGCAACGGGGAGCTGTTTTTT | CASSESGGNGELFF | . | 14 | TRBV2 | . | TRBJ2-2
TGCGCCAGCAGTCTCAAAGTAGGGGTCCCCAGCTCCTACGAGCAGTACTTC | CASSLKVGVPSSYEQYF | . | 17 | TRBV23-1 | once | TRBJ2-7
TGTGCCAGCTCTTCTCGGGCCACAGATACGCAGTATTTT | CASSSRATDTQYF | . | 13 | TRBV18 | . | TRBJ2-3
TGTGCCAGCAGTTACCTTTTGAATCAGCCCCAGCATTTT | CASSYLLNQPQHF | . | 13 | TRBV6-5 | . | TRBJ1-5
TGTGCCAGCAGTGAGACAGGGATGAGCCAGCCCCAGCATTTT | CASSETGMSQPQHF | TRBD1 | 14 | TRBV6-5 | . | TRBJ1-5
TGTGCCAGCAGTGAAAGGCAGCCGTACTCTGGAAACACCATATATTTT | CASSERQPYSGNTIYF | . | 16 | TRBV2 | . | TRBJ1-3
TGTGCCAGTAGCGACAGAGGAGAAAAACTGTTTTTT | CASSDRGEKLFF | . | 12 | TRBV19 | . | TRBJ1-4
TGTGCCAGCAGTTACTCGCGGGGCCAGAATTCACCCCTCCACTTT | CASSYSRGQNSPLHF | . | 15 | TRBV6-5 | . | TRBJ1-6
TGTGCCAGCAGCCAAACCGGGACAGGGGGTGCCGGGGAGCTGTTTTTT | CASSQTGTGGAGELFF | TRBD1 | 16 | TRBV4-2 | . | TRBJ2-2
TGTGCCAGCTCACCCCTTTCGAGCACTGAAGCTTTCTTT | CASSPLSSTEAFF | . | 13 | TRBV18 | . | TRBJ1-1
TGTGCCAGCAGGAAGGGACAGGGTTCCTACGAGCAGTACTTC | CASRKGQGSYEQYF | TRBD1 | 14 | TRBV6-1 | . | TRBJ2-7
TGTGCCAGCAGCTACGACTTCACCTACGAGCAGTACTTC | CASSYDFTYEQYF | . | 13 | TRBV7-2 | few | TRBJ2-7
TGTGCCAGCAGCATACGACAGGGGATCGGGGAGCTGTTTTTT | CASSIRQGIGELFF | TRBD1 | 14 | TRBV5-8 | once | TRBJ2-2